This T cell receptor (beta chain) was captured in a study of read filtering for tumor transcriptome and immune sequencing. This clonotype was detected ten times or more. Germline CDR1 is LGHNA and CDR2 is YNFKEQ. V shed 1 base and J 8 bases; nucleotides not matched to a gene: 9. There are 16 residues in the CDR3. From approximately 400 ng of RNA, a library with molecular barcoded alpha/delta and beta/gamma adaptors was made. TCRdb processed the reads anew with MiXCR; each CDR3 protein has one entry. Of roughly 130,000 distinct CDR3 sequences in the sample, 10% to 15% were seen once. V is TRBV4-2 and J is TRBJ2-1; TRBD2 aligns across 9 bases. The TCR was taken from a donor aged 40 or over with multiple myeloma. Material for sequencing was a population of CD138-negative cells sorted from bone marrow. The CDR3 nucleotides are TGTGCCAGCAGCCAAGGGACCGGGACTAGCTTACATGAGCAGTTCTTC. Protein: CASSQGTGTSLHEQFF.